The 3 T cell receptor beta chains presented below share a single source sample, sequenced in a study of vaccination effects on CD4 cells after COVID-19. The antigens for these receptors are not known. The repertoire was sequenced with immunoSEQ multiplex PCR; TCRdb's copy has only in-frame clones and lacks some. The sample gives approximately 70,000 clones, about 70% of which show up once; around 2.9% is in the top ten. Ahead of sequencing, the ViraFEST assay grew antigen-specific CD4+ T cells using viral peptide pools. Subsequent to a culture period of under twelve days, CD4+ T cells were isolated. Nobody among the vaccine recipients had prior SARS-CoV-2 infection (nucleocapsid antibodies were negative). Source: CD4+ T cells from PBMCs cultured with HCoV-NL63 spike peptides, taken before COVID-19 vaccination. The receptors were gathered from a human donor who received a COVID-19 vaccine.

The V call is TRBV28, the J call TRBJ1-6, with TRBD1 matching 7 bases. This CDR3 is built from 15 residues. The junction had 5 bases not matched to a gene; V was cut back by 6 bases and J by 3 bases. CDR1 is MDHEN, CDR2 SYDVKM, per germline. Here the CDR3 DNA reads TGTGCCAGCAGCCTGGGACAGAACTATAATTCACCCCTCCACTTT. This codes for CASSLGQNYNSPLHF.

The rearrangement links TRBV5-1 to TRBJ1-1; TRBD1 matches 8 bases. From germline, CDR1 is SGHRS and CDR2 YFSETQ. CDR3 length: 14 residues. J was trimmed by 4 bases and V by 4 bases; bases with no gene match: 6. The CDR3 protein is CASSGGTGGTEAFF. Here the CDR3 DNA reads TGCGCCAGCAGCGGAGGGACAGGAGGCACTGAAGCTTTCTTT.

This rearrangement joins TRBV24-1 to TRBJ1-5, with 8 bases lining up with TRBD1. CDR1 KGHDR and CDR2 SFDVKD come from the germline V gene. The CDR3 contains 15 residues. J gave up 2 bases and V 3 bases, and 2 bases lay outside the gene matches. The CDR3 reads CATSDPGQGNQPQHF. Here the CDR3 DNA reads TGTGCCACCAGTGATCCGGGACAGGGCAATCAGCCCCAGCATTTT.